This T cell receptor beta chain derives from a study of T-cell memory formation after mild COVID-19 (dated by TCRdb to the early 2020s). At the level of the whole study: Most TCR sequence clusters were specific to one of the two donors. In a couple of donors, T-cell clones that expanded and contracted after mild COVID-19 were tracked by sequencing TCRalpha and TCRbeta repertoires over time. Two young, previously healthy adult volunteers made up the cohort, one male and one female. Overall results and qualifications from the work: Whether the second-wave clones peaking on day 37 were SARS-CoV-2 specific was not confirmed. Contracting CD4+ clones turned up mainly in the CM and EM memory subsets, whereas EMRA was where CD8+ clones were enriched. Only a couple of mild cases were covered in the study, and larger cohorts including severe cases with pre-infection samples were considered necessary. From day 15 to 85, contracting clones showed balanced CD4/CD8 phenotypes, whereas a second wave of clones that expanded from day 15 to 37 leaned towards CD4+. Some responding clones were found in pre-infection memory, which suggests that pre-existing cross-reactive memory T cells took part in the SARS-CoV-2 response.

Ficoll-Paque density gradient centrifugation was the method used to isolate PBMCs. Taken from cysteine to phenylalanine, the CDR3 has 13 residues. Only the CDR3 part of the read is kept: 39 bases, read in frame from the first base. This clonotype was found a few times. It lacks a known antigen. At one end the junction does not follow the germline gene, possibly because of a read error. For sequencing, an Illumina NovaSeq 6000 was employed. TCRalpha and TCRbeta cDNA libraries were built by 5'RACE with constant-segment primers, adding sample barcodes and unique molecular identifiers. Trizol reagent was used to extract RNA from every sample. The libraries were amplified in two PCR steps, and the second step added a second sample barcode and Illumina TruSeq adapters. Sequencing of the libraries was done on an Illumina NovaSeq, producing 2 x 150 bp paired-end reads. The original methods were these. The reads were demultiplexed and collapsed into UMI-guided consensus sequences using migec v1.2.7. Using mixcr v2.1.11, the UMI consensuses were aligned to TRA and TRB V and J templates and assembled into clonotypes. A clonotype was counted as expanded or contracted only if both edgeR and NoisET called the change significant, with noise models trained on biological replicates. For edgeR calls, the thresholds were a false discovery rate-adjusted p below 0.01 and a log2 fold-change of 1. As an exploratory analysis of dynamics, max-normalized trajectories of the 1000 most abundant clonotypes were examined by PCA with hierarchical clustering. Separately sequenced CD4+ and CD8+ repertoires were used to assign a CD4 or CD8 phenotype to each responding clone. TCRdb ran its own pipeline on the public reads, namely fastp trimming at Q25 and MiXCR clone calling, and kept in-frame beta chains. Rows with one shared CDR3 protein collapse into an entry with the most common genes and DNA. TCRdb's processing, not the authors' own work, is the source of the V and J calls. This sample has 250,000 or so distinct CDR3 sequences in its table, and over 8.5% of those were observed once. The biggest ten clones account for 20% to 25% of the sample.

The receptor was derived from a young man who had mild COVID-19 (a few samples of this study predate the infection). The sample titles of this study are shuffled in the database, so cell type and time point are left out; the donor was told from shared clones. Recombination connected TRBV12-3 or TRBV12-4 to TRBJ2-3, and 7 junctional nucleotides match TRBD2. Sequenced material: PBMCs or a T cell subset sorted from them (not recorded which). The CDR3 here reads CATKGGLTHTQYF. Read as DNA, the sequence is TGTGCCACCAAGGGAGGGCTCACACATACGCAGTATTTT.